One T cell receptor (beta chain) is described in this entry. Profiling relied on immunoSEQ multiplex PCR, and the TCRdb table lists in-frame clones only, not all of them. This table has 29,000 or so clones, approximately 90% appearing once. The data originate from a study of T cell changes during pregnancy in multiple sclerosis. The V segment lost 5 bases and the J segment 0 bases; nucleotides outside the gene matches: 7. The CDR3 spans 16 residues. The germline V gene encodes CDR1 PRHDT and CDR2 FYEKMQ (reference sequence). This chain joins TRBV13 and TRBJ2-1, with TRBD1 matching 7 bases. Material: CD8+ T cells from peripheral blood mononuclear cells, obtained in the second trimester of pregnancy. The receptor's source is a female donor with multiple sclerosis, enrolled in a pregnancy study. CDR3 sequence reads: CASSTGTESSYNEQFF. In nucleotides, the CDR3 is TGTGCCAGCAGCACAGGGACAGAGAGCTCCTACAATGAGCAGTTCTTC.